This T cell receptor beta chain was sequenced for a study of CD8+ T cells in alopecia areata. Overall study results and limits: Sequencing of scalp tissue also captures the resident alphabeta T cells of normal skin. Normal scalp showed lower clonality than lesional scalp, especially alopecia totalis/universalis.

Germline CDR1 MNHNY, CDR2 SVGAGI (reference sequence). V trimming: 4 bases; J trimming: 5 bases; junction bases outside the gene matches: 13. CDR3 length equals 16 residues. This clone has just a few counts. The antigen is unknown. Isolated RNA was reverse transcribed into cDNA used as the sequencing template. This table comes from immunoSEQ multiplex PCR, and its TCRdb copy is limited to in-frame clones, with some not included. The data contain around 190,000 clones, 45% to 70% of them singletons. The V call is TRBV6-6, the J call TRBJ2-5, with 7 bases identical to TRBD1. This receptor was taken from a human donor in good health. Sequencing was carried out using CD8+ T cells sorted from blood. This chain's CDR3 is CASSLGDRAVWETQYF. As DNA, the CDR3 is TGTGCCAGCAGTTTGGGAGACAGGGCCGTTTGGGAGACCCAGTACTTC.